This T cell receptor (beta chain) appears in the sequencing data of a study of EBV T-cell therapy then PD-1 blockade in nasopharyngeal carcinoma. V lost 4 bases, J lost 0 bases, and 3 bases lay in between. CDR3 size: 13 residues. CDR1 ENHRY and CDR2 SYGVKD come from the germline V gene. Produced via immunoSEQ multiplex PCR; TCRdb's table is partial and in-frame only. The sample has 20,000 or so clones; 82% are singletons. Regarding treatment: AdE1-LMPpoly-expanded autologous EBV-specific T-cell therapy followed by anti-PD-1 nivolumab. Points on this clone: Its antigen is not identified.

The sequencing used CD8+ T cells from blood, collected at day -245 from a patient whose treatment included autologous EBV-specific T cells and nivolumab. The chain is built from TRBV10-3 and TRBJ2-2; unclear D gene. This TCR came from a man aged 35-49 years with nasopharyngeal carcinoma. Written as DNA, the CDR3 is TGTGCCATCAGTGCACCGAACACCGGGGAGCTGTTTTTT. Protein sequence: CAISAPNTGELFF.